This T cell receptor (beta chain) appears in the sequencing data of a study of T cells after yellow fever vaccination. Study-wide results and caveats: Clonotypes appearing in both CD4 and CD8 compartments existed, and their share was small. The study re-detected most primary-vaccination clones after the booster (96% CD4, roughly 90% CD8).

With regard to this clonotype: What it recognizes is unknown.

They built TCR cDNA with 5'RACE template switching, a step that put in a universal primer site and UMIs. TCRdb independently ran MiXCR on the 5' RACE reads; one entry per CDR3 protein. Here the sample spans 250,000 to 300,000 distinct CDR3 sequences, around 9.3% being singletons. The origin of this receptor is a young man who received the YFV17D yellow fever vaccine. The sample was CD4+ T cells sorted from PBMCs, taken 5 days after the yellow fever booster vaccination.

The CDR3 nucleotides are TGTGCCAGCAGCTTACGACAGGCAAGCGAAGCTTTCTTT. This gives the protein CASSLRQASEAFF. V and J are TRBV7-2 and TRBJ1-1, with a weak D call TRBD1 (6 bases). In germline, CDR1 is SGHTA, CDR2 FQGNSA. CDR3 length equals 13 residues. Trimming took off 2 bases at V and 8 bases at J, with 12 bases between the two ends. The complete variable domain, with remaining parts taken from reference TRBV7-2 and TRBJ1-1, reads GAGVSQSPSNKVTEKGKDVELRCDPISGHTALYWYRQSLGQGLEFLIYFQGNSAPDKSGLPSDRFSAERTGGSVSTLTIQRTQQEDSAVYLCASSLRQASEAFFGQGTRLTVV.